This T cell receptor (delta chain) was observed in a study of Vδ1+ human thymocytes. Overall study results and limits: Despite high sort purity, roughly 21% of thymic T cell receptor delta sequences were Vdelta2. Donors shared many TRG clonotypes but few TRD clonotypes. Highly polyclonal TRG and TRD repertoires with Gaussian CDR3 length distributions appeared in thymus.

Inclusive of both ends, the CDR3 amounts to 27 amino acids. Germline values: CDR1 GEAIGNYY, CDR2 EKD. Comment on this clone: Its antigen remains unidentified. A read error is possible here, since a much larger clone lies one base away. The limits of the CDR3 on the DNA are not certain, so only TCRdb's listed CDR3 is given. The same CDR3 also results from other DNA sequences found in this sample.

The template was reverse-transcribed extracted RNA. Multiplex PCR used pooled V-gene forward primers and a constant-region reverse primer to amplify CDR3s. TCRdb reprocessed the multiplex PCR reads using CATT. In the table there are about 75,000 delta-chain clones, 30% to 45% of which are singletons. The clonotype comes from a boy less than two years old who had congenital heart surgery. Sequenced sample: Vdelta1+ gamma-delta thymocytes from the thymus. Stated subset: FACS-sorted CD3+ TCRalphabeta- TCRVdelta1+ TCRVdelta2- thymocytes. The rearrangement uses TRDV2 and TRDJ2; the table's D call of TRDD3 was not tested on the DNA. CDR3 in amino acids: CACAGLTTVPVTPSSTAGTTLTAQLFF.